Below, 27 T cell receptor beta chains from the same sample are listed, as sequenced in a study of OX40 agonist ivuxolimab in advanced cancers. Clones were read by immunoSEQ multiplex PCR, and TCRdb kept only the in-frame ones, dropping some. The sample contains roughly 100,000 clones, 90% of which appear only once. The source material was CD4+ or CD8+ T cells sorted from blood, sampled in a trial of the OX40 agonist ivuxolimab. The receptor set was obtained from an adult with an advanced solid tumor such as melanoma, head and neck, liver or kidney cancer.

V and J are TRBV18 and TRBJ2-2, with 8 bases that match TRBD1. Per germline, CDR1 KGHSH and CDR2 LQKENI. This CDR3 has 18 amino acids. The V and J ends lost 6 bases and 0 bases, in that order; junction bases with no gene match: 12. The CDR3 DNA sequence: TGTGCCAGCTCCTTTCCGACTCAGGGGGCTTCGAACACCGGGGAGCTGTTTTTT. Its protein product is CASSFPTQGASNTGELFF.

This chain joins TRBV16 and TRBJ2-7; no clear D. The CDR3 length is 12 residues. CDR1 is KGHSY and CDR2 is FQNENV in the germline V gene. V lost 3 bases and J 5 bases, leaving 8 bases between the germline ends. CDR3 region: CASSQGRNEQYF. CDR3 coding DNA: TGTGCCAGCAGCCAGGGTCGGAACGAGCAGTACTTC.

The CDR3 nucleotides read TGCGCCAGCAGCTTGGTACAGGGCAACTCTGGGGCCAACGTCCTGACTTTC. Translation gives CASSLVQGNSGANVLTF. The chain carries TRBV5-1 and TRBJ2-6; possible D gene TRBD1, 6 bases. Trimming cost V 0 bases and J 0 bases, with 10 bases left between them. Germline V lookup: CDR1 SGHRS, CDR2 YFSETQ. The CDR3 contains 17 residues.

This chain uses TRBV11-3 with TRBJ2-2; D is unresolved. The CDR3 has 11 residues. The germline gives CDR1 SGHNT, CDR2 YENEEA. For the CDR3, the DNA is TGTTCCGGACGGAGATCCGGGGAGCTGTTTTTT. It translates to CSGRRSGELFF.

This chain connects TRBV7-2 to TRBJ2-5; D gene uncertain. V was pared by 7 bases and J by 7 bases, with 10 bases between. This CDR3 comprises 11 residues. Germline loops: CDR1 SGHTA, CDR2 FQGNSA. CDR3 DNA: TGTGCCAGCAATATTGGTGGGACCCAGTACTTC. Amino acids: CASNIGGTQYF.

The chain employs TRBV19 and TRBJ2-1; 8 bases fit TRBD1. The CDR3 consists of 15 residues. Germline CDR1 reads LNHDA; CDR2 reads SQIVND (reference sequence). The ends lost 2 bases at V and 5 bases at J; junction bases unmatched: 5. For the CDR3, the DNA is TGTGCCAGTAGTATACATCAGGGGGCAGACAATGAGCAGTTCTTC. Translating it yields CASSIHQGADNEQFF.

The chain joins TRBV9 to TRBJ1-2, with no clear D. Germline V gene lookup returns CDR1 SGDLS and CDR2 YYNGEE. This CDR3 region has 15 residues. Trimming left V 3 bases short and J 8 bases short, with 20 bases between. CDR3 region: CASSARSTPLWGYTF. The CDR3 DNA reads TGTGCCAGCAGCGCAAGGTCGACCCCTCTATGGGGCTACACCTTC.

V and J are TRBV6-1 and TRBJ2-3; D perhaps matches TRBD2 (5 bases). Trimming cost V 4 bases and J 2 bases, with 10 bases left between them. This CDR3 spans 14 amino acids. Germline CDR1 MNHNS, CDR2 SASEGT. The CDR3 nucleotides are TGTGCCAGCAGTGTGAGCCTAGCCACAGATACGCAGTATTTT. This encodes CASSVSLATDTQYF.

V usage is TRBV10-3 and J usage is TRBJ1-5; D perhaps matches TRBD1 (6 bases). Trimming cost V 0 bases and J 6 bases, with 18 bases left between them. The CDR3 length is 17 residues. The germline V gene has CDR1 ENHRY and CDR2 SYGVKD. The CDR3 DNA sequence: TGTGCCATCAGTGAGTCGACTCGGGGCAGGGGAGGTCAGCCCCAGCATTTT. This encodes CAISESTRGRGGQPQHF.

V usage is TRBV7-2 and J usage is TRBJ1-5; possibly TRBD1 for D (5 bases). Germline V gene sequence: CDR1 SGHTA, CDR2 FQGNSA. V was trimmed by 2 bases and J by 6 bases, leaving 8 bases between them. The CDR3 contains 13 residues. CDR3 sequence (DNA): TGTGCCAGCAGCTTATCCGGGGCTCAGCCCCAGCATTTT. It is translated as CASSLSGAQPQHF.

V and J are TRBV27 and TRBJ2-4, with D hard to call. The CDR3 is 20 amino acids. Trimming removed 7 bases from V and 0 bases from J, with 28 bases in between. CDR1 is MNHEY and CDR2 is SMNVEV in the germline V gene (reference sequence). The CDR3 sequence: CASTNLRDLRNPLAKNIQYF. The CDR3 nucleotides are TGTGCCAGCACCAACCTCAGAGATCTTCGAAACCCGCTAGCCAAAAACATTCAGTACTTC.

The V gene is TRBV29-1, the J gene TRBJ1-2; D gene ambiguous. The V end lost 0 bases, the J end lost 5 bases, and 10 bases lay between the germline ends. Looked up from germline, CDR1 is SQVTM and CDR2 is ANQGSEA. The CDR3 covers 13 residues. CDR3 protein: CSVEDTGSYGYTF. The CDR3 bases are TGCAGCGTTGAAGATACGGGGTCTTATGGCTACACCTTC.

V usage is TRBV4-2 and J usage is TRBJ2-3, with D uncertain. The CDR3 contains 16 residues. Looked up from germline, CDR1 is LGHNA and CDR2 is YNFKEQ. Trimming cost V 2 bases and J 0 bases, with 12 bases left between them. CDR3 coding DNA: TGTGCCAGCAGCCAAAGGCGGCCCCCTAGCACAGATACGCAGTATTTT. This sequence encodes CASSQRRPPSTDTQYF.

CDR3 residues: CASSFSPYGYNEQFF. The CDR3 DNA sequence: TGTGCCAGCAGCTTCTCCCCGTATGGGTACAATGAGCAGTTCTTC. V usage is TRBV11-3 and J usage is TRBJ2-1; no definite D call. This CDR3 is built from 15 residues. Germline-derived CDR1 and CDR2 are SGHNT and YENEEA. V was pared by 3 bases and J by 4 bases, with 13 bases between.

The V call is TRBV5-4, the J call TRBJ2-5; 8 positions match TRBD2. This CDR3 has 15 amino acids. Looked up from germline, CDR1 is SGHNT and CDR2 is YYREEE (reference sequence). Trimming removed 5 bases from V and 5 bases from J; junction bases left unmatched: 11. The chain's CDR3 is CASRTIGTSLETQYF. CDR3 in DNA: TGTGCCAGCAGAACCATCGGGACTAGTCTTGAGACCCAGTACTTC.

This CDR3 is CASSQVWGRINEKLFF. The CDR3 DNA is TGCGCCAGCAGCCAGGTATGGGGTCGGATTAATGAAAAACTGTTTTTT. The rearrangement joins TRBV4-3 to TRBJ1-4; D is uncertain. The CDR3 runs 16 residues. From germline, CDR1 is LGHNA and CDR2 YSLEER. Trimming cost V 3 bases and J 4 bases, with 15 bases left between them.

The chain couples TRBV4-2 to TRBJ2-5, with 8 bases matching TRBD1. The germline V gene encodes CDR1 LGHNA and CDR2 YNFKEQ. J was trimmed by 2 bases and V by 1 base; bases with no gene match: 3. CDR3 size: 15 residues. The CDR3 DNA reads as TGTGCCAGCAGCCAAGCCCAGGGGGCTCAAGAGACCCAGTACTTC. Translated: CASSQAQGAQETQYF.

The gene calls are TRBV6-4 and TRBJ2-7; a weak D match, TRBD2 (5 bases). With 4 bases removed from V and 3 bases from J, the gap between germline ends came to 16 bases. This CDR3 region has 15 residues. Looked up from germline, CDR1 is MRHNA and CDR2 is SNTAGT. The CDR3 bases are TGTGCCAGCAGTGTTGATGCTGCGGGCTTCTACGAGCAGTACTTC. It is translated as CASSVDAAGFYEQYF.

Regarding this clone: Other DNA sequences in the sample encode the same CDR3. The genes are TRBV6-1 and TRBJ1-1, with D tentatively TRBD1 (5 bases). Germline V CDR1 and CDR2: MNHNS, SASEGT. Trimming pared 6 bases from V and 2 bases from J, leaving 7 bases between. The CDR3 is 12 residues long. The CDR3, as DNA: TGTGCCAGCAGAGGGGTTAACACTGAAGCTTTCTTT. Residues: CASRGVNTEAFF.

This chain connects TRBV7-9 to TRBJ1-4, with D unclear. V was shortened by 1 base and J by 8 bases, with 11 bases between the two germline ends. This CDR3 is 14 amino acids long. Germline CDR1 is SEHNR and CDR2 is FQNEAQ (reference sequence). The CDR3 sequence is CASSLVYSGEKLFF. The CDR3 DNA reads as TGTGCCAGCAGCTTAGTTTACAGTGGGGAAAAACTGTTTTTT.

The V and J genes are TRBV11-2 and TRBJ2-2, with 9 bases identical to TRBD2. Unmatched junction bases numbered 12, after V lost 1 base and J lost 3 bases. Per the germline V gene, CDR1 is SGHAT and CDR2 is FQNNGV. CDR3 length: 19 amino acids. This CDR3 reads CASSLGYSWTSEHTGELFF. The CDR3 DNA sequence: TGTGCCAGCAGCTTAGGGTATTCTTGGACTAGCGAGCACACCGGGGAGCTGTTTTTT.

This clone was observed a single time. This CDR3 is CASSRGLAGGTGELFF. The CDR3 DNA reads as TGTGCCAGCAGCCGTGGACTAGCGGGAGGTACCGGGGAGCTGTTTTTT. This chain uses TRBV5-4 with TRBJ2-2; TRBD2 matches at 14 bases. The CDR3 length is 16 residues. Germline V lookup: CDR1 SGHNT, CDR2 YYREEE (reference sequence). J was trimmed by 5 bases and V by 4 bases; bases with no gene match: 4.

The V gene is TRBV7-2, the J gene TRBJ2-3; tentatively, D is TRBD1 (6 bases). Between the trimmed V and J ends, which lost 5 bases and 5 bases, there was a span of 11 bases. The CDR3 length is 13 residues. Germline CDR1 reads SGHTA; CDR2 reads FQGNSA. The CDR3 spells CASSMDRRDTQYF. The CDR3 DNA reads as TGTGCCAGCAGCATGGACAGACGAGATACGCAGTATTTT.

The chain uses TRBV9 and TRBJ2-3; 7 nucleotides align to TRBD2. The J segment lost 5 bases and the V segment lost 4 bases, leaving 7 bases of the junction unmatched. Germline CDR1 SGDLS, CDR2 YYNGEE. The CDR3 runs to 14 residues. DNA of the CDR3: TGTGCCAGCAGCCAAACGGGGGGAGTAGATACGCAGTATTTT. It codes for CASSQTGGVDTQYF.

The CDR3 nucleotides read TGCGCCAGCACGCTTGGGGGCACTACCTACAATGAGCAGTTCTTC. Residues: CASTLGGTTYNEQFF. The genes are TRBV5-1 and TRBJ2-1; tentatively, D is TRBD1 (6 bases). Germline-derived CDR1 and CDR2 are SGHRS and YFSETQ. The V gene lost 6 bases and the J gene lost 2 bases, with 15 bases spanning the gap. This CDR3 spans 15 amino acids. The full variable domain, in which reference TRBV5-1 and TRBJ2-1 provide the parts outside the CDR3, is KAGVTQTPRYLIKTRGQQVTLSCSPISGHRSVSWYQQTPGQGLQFLFEYFSETQRNKGNFPGRFSGRQFSNSRSEMNVSTLELGDSALYLCASTLGGTTYNEQFFGPGTRLTVL.

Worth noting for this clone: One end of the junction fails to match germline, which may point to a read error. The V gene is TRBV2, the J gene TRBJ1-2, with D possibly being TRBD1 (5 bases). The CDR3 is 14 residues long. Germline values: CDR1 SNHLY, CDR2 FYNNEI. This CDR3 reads CASTRDALNNGYTF. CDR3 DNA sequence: TGTGCCAGCACCCGGGACGCGCTTAACAATGGCTACACCTTC. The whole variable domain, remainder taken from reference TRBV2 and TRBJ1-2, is EPEVTQTPSHQVTQMGQEVILRCVPISNHLYFYWYRQILGQKVEFLVSFYNNEISEKSEIFDDQFSVERPDGSNFTLKIRSTKLEDSAMYFCASTRDALNNGYTFGSGTRLTVV.

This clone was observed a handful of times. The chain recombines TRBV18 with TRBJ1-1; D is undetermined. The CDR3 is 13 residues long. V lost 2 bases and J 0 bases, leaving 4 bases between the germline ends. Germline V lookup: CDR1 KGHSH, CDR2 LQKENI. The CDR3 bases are TGTGCCAGCTCACCAGTCATGAACACTGAAGCTTTCTTT. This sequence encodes CASSPVMNTEAFF.